Listed below are T cell receptor beta chains from one sample, sequenced in a study of regulatory T cells in long-lasting Graves disease. TCRdb redid the calling of the multiplex PCR reads with MiXCR, one entry per CDR3 protein. The sample lists about 400,000 distinct CDR3 sequences; around 15% were seen once. The same data also contributed to another study, on T cells in Graves' hyperthyroidism and ophthalmopathy.

The sample was peripheral blood mononuclear cells (PBMCs), taken at new diagnosis, from a patient treated with antithyroid drugs. All receptors come from a woman aged 18-29 years with Graves disease. CDR3s include the opening cysteine and the closing phenylalanine or tryptophan. D genes are given only for firm matches. Some rows have no size entry. The others give once, few or many, or a class for an expanded clone.

v_call: TRBV5-1
clone_size: many
cdr3_length: 12
j_call: TRBJ1-3
d_call: NA
cdr3_nt: TGCGCCAGCAGCACTCCTGGAAACACCATATATTTT
cdr3_aa: CASSTPGNTIYF

v_call: TRBV5-4
clone_size: many
cdr3_length: 14
j_call: TRBJ2-2
d_call: NA
cdr3_nt: TGTGCCAGCAGCCAAAGGGAGACCACCGGGGAGCTGTTTTTT
cdr3_aa: CASSQRETTGELFF

v_call: TRBV4-1
clone_size: few
cdr3_length: 15
j_call: TRBJ1-2
d_call: NA
cdr3_nt: TGCGCCAGCAGCCAAGATACAGGGAGTGGATATGGCTACACCTTC
cdr3_aa: CASSQDTGSGYGYTF

v_call: TRBV7-9
clone_size: many
cdr3_length: 14
j_call: TRBJ1-2
d_call: TRBD1
cdr3_nt: TGTGCCAGCAGCATCGGGACAGGGAACTATGGCTACACCTTC
cdr3_aa: CASSIGTGNYGYTF

v_call: TRBV7-9
clone_size: many
cdr3_length: 14
j_call: TRBJ1-2
d_call: TRBD1
cdr3_nt: TGTGCCAGCAGCCCCTCCACAGGGGTATGGGGCTACACCTTC
cdr3_aa: CASSPSTGVWGYTF

v_call: TRBV7-6
clone_size: few
cdr3_length: 15
j_call: TRBJ2-1
d_call: TRBD2
cdr3_nt: TGTGCCAGCAGCGGACTAGCGGGAGGCAACAATGAGCAGTTCTTC
cdr3_aa: CASSGLAGGNNEQFF

v_call: TRBV2
clone_size: many
cdr3_length: 13
j_call: TRBJ1-1
d_call: NA
cdr3_nt: TGTGCCAGTGGGGAGTCTCTGAACACTGAAGCTTTCTTT
cdr3_aa: CASGESLNTEAFF

v_call: TRBV20-1
clone_size: few
cdr3_length: 15
j_call: TRBJ2-1
d_call: TRBD2
cdr3_nt: TGCAGTGCGAATAGGGGCGGGAGCTCCTACAATGAGCAGTTCTTC
cdr3_aa: CSANRGGSSYNEQFF

v_call: TRBV6-1
clone_size: few
cdr3_length: 12
j_call: TRBJ2-2
d_call: NA
cdr3_nt: TGTGCCAGCAGGGACCGGGGCGGGGAGCTGTTTTTT
cdr3_aa: CASRDRGGELFF

v_call: TRBV6-2/TRBV6-3
clone_size: many
cdr3_length: 13
j_call: TRBJ2-1
d_call: NA
cdr3_nt: TGTGCCAGCAGCCGGGACCTGAACAATGAGCAGTTCTTC
cdr3_aa: CASSRDLNNEQFF

v_call: TRBV13
clone_size: NA
cdr3_length: 14
j_call: TRBJ2-3
d_call: NA
cdr3_nt: TGTGCCAGCAGCTTAGGGCGGGATTGGAATACGCAGTATTTT
cdr3_aa: CASSLGRDWNTQYF

v_call: TRBV20-1
clone_size: few
cdr3_length: 17
j_call: TRBJ1-5
d_call: NA
cdr3_nt: TGCAGTGCTAGAGCACTCCGGGAAACCCTTAGCAATCAGCCCCAGCATTTT
cdr3_aa: CSARALRETLSNQPQHF

v_call: TRBV12-3/TRBV12-4
clone_size: many
cdr3_length: 18
j_call: TRBJ2-7
d_call: TRBD2
cdr3_nt: TGTGCCAGCAGTTCGGGGACTAGCGGGAGACGGGGGGCTTACGAGCAGTACTTC
cdr3_aa: CASSSGTSGRRGAYEQYF

v_call: TRBV24-1
clone_size: NA
cdr3_length: 16
j_call: TRBJ2-1
d_call: TRBD2
cdr3_nt: TGTGCCACCAGTGATGCGGGACTAGCGGGTTACAATGAGCAGTTCTTC
cdr3_aa: CATSDAGLAGYNEQFF

v_call: TRBV11-2
clone_size: many
cdr3_length: 13
j_call: TRBJ2-7
d_call: NA
cdr3_nt: TGTGCCAGCAGCGATACAGGGAGCTACGAGCAGTACTTC
cdr3_aa: CASSDTGSYEQYF

v_call: TRBV4-1
clone_size: many
cdr3_length: 14
j_call: TRBJ2-3
d_call: NA
cdr3_nt: TGCGCCAGCAGCCAAGAGGTAACCACTGATACGCAGTATTTT
cdr3_aa: CASSQEVTTDTQYF

v_call: TRBV6-1
clone_size: many
cdr3_length: 12
j_call: TRBJ1-1
d_call: NA
cdr3_nt: TGTGCCAGCTCCAAAGGGTTCACTGAAGCTTTCTTT
cdr3_aa: CASSKGFTEAFF

v_call: TRBV20-1
clone_size: many
cdr3_length: 17
j_call: TRBJ1-1
d_call: NA
cdr3_nt: TGCAGTGCTAGAGATCCGTATTCAGCCGGGTTTGACACTGAAGCTTTCTTT
cdr3_aa: CSARDPYSAGFDTEAFF

v_call: TRBV28
clone_size: many
cdr3_length: 15
j_call: TRBJ1-5
d_call: NA
cdr3_nt: TGTGCCAGCAGTTTTCGCAGGGCCTTGTTTCCGCCCCAGCATTTT
cdr3_aa: CASSFRRALFPPQHF

v_call: TRBV5-1
clone_size: many
cdr3_length: 15
j_call: TRBJ1-4
d_call: TRBD1
cdr3_nt: TGCGCCAGCAGCTTGGGGGCAGGGGGCCCCCGTGAACTGTTTTTT
cdr3_aa: CASSLGAGGPRELFF

v_call: TRBV6-2/TRBV6-3
clone_size: many
cdr3_length: 13
j_call: TRBJ1-1
d_call: NA
cdr3_nt: TGTGCCAGCAGTTACTACGACGTCACTGAAGCTTTCTTT
cdr3_aa: CASSYYDVTEAFF

v_call: TRBV9
clone_size: many
cdr3_length: 13
j_call: TRBJ2-3
d_call: NA
cdr3_nt: TGTGCCAGCAGCGGGGCCCCCACAGATACGCAGTATTTT
cdr3_aa: CASSGAPTDTQYF

v_call: TRBV30
clone_size: few
cdr3_length: 16
j_call: TRBJ1-3
d_call: NA
cdr3_nt: TGTGCCTGGAGTCGGGAGTTACAGAGCTCTGGAAACACCATATATTTT
cdr3_aa: CAWSRELQSSGNTIYF

v_call: TRBV11-2
clone_size: many
cdr3_length: 12
j_call: TRBJ1-2
d_call: NA
cdr3_nt: TGTGCCAGCAGCCTGTCAAACTATGGCTACACCTTC
cdr3_aa: CASSLSNYGYTF

v_call: TRBV6-1
clone_size: few
cdr3_length: 16
j_call: TRBJ2-2
d_call: TRBD1
cdr3_nt: TGTGCCAGCAGAGGGTCGGGACAGGGGGCAACCGGGGAGCTGTTTTTT
cdr3_aa: CASRGSGQGATGELFF

v_call: TRBV5-1
clone_size: many
cdr3_length: 13
j_call: TRBJ2-3
d_call: TRBD2
cdr3_nt: TGCGCCAGCAGCTTGGATAGCGGGGGTACGCAGTATTTT
cdr3_aa: CASSLDSGGTQYF

v_call: TRBV3-1
clone_size: many
cdr3_length: 14
j_call: TRBJ2-7
d_call: NA
cdr3_nt: TGTGCCAGCAGGCGATCTGGACAGACCTACGAGCAGTACTTC
cdr3_aa: CASRRSGQTYEQYF

v_call: TRBV7-2
clone_size: many
cdr3_length: 16
j_call: TRBJ2-1
d_call: NA
cdr3_nt: TGTGCCAGCAGCTTTAGGCGGGGGTGGGGGCTCACTGAGCAGTTCTTC
cdr3_aa: CASSFRRGWGLTEQFF

v_call: TRBV2
clone_size: NA
cdr3_length: 11
j_call: TRBJ2-5
d_call: NA
cdr3_nt: TGTGCCAGCAGGGAACTCCAGACCCAGTACTTC
cdr3_aa: CASRELQTQYF

v_call: TRBV3-1
clone_size: NA
cdr3_length: 18
j_call: TRBJ2-1
d_call: TRBD2
cdr3_nt: TGTGCCAGCAGCCAAGATACTCTCCTAGCGGGAACATACAATGAGCAGCTCTTC
cdr3_aa: CASSQDTLLAGTYNEQLF

v_call: TRBV18
clone_size: many
cdr3_length: 17
j_call: TRBJ2-2
d_call: TRBD2
cdr3_nt: TGTGCCAGCTCACCACCGAATGCCGGGAGGGAAACCGGGGAGCTGTTTTTT
cdr3_aa: CASSPPNAGRETGELFF

v_call: TRBV11-3
clone_size: many
cdr3_length: 14
j_call: TRBJ2-5
d_call: NA
cdr3_nt: TGTGCCAGCAGCCTGGGGACCTCGGGGGAGACCCAGTACTTC
cdr3_aa: CASSLGTSGETQYF

v_call: TRBV12-3/TRBV12-4
clone_size: many
cdr3_length: 16
j_call: TRBJ2-1
d_call: TRBD2
cdr3_nt: TGTGCCAGCAGTTTCGTCCTAGCGGGACCCCTCAATGAGCAGTTCTTC
cdr3_aa: CASSFVLAGPLNEQFF